This T cell receptor (beta chain) comes out of a study of monozygotic twins with inflammatory bowel disease. Study results and caveats: Twins with IBD were found to have lower TCRbeta diversity (inverse Simpson) than healthy co-twins.

Germline CDR1 DFQATT, CDR2 SNEGSKA (reference sequence). CDR3 size: 15 residues. Using the 5' RACE reads, TCRdb records one entry per CDR3 protein without DNA. The sample has over 110,000 distinct CDR3 sequences, and its top ten clones hold approximately 2.5%. As regards this clonotype: The target antigen is unknown.

The chain has TRBV20-1 and TRBJ2-3; TCRdb selects TRBD1, and the lack of DNA leaves this call unchecked. Material for sequencing was blood. This receptor was obtained from a human donor with ulcerative colitis or Crohn's disease, or a healthy co-twin of an affected twin (not recorded which). CDR3 protein: CSARDWGRGPDTQYF.